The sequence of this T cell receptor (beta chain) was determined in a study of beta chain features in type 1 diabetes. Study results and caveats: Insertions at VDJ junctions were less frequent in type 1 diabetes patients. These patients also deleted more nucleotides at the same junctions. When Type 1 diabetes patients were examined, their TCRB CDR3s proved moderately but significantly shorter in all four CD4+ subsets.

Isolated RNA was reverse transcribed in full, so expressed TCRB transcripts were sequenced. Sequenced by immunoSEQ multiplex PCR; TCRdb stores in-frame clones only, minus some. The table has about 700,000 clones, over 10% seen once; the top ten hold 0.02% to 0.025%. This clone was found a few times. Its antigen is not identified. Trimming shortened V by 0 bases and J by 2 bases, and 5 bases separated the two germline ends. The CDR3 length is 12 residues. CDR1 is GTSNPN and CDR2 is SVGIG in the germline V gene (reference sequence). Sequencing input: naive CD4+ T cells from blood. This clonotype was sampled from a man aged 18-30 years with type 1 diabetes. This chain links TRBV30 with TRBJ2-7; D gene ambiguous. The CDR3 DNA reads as TGTGCCTGGAGTGTGGGTACCTACGAGCAGTACTTC. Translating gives CAWSVGTYEQYF. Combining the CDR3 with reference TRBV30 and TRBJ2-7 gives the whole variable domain SQTIHQWPATLVQPVGSPLSLECTVEGTSNPNLYWYRQAAGRGLQLLFYSVGIGQISSEVPQNLSASRPQDRQFILSSKKLLLSDSGFYLCAWSVGTYEQYFGPGTRLTVT.